This T cell receptor (beta chain) stems from a study of Graves' ophthalmopathy and Graves' hyperthyroidism. Whole-study results and caveats: Classification of ophthalmopathy versus stable hyperthyroidism by a 13-signature model yielded 85% to 90% sensitivity and roughly 80% specificity.

Scientists amplified the TCR beta CDR3 regions from RNA transcripts. The library came from an HTBI-primed first-round RT-PCR and a second-round multiplex PCR. TCRdb re-called the multiplex PCR reads through MiXCR, storing one row per CDR3 protein. The sample records over 150,000 distinct CDR3 sequences, roughly two fifths being singletons. Ophthalmopathy in the donors was of moderate-to-severe activity, with CAS ≥3, NOSPECS ≥4 and duration under 3 months. Regarding this clonotype: Its antigen remains unidentified.

Unmatched junction bases numbered 6, after V lost 4 bases and J lost 4 bases. The CDR3 is made up of 14 amino acids. Germline V gene sequence: CDR1 MNHNS, CDR2 SASEGT. Sequencing was performed on peripheral blood. This clonotype was sampled from a woman aged 40 to 49 with Graves' ophthalmopathy. The chain links TRBV6-1 to TRBJ2-7; 8 nucleotides agree with TRBD2. CDR3 residues: CASSGGGLRYEQYF. CDR3 bases: TGTGCCAGCAGTGGCGGGGGGCTGCGGTACGAGCAGTACTTC.